This T cell receptor (beta chain) was retrieved from a study of OX40 agonist ivuxolimab in advanced cancers. On cycle 4 day 1 and cycle 7 day 1, as well as at baseline, blood was sampled. Sequenced by immunoSEQ multiplex PCR; TCRdb stores in-frame clones only, minus some. The sample records over 95,000 clones, about 96% being singletons. CDR3 length equals 16 residues. Germline V gene lookup returns CDR1 SNHLY and CDR2 FYNNEI. The V end lost 7 bases, the J end lost 9 bases, and 22 bases lay between the germline ends. This clonotype was sampled from an adult with an advanced solid tumor such as melanoma, head and neck, liver or kidney cancer. V is TRBV2 and J is TRBJ1-6, with D perhaps TRBD1 (5 bases). Sequences were derived from CD4+ or CD8+ T cells sorted from blood, sampled in a trial of the OX40 agonist ivuxolimab. The CDR3 DNA sequence: TGTGCCAGCATACGATCATTTGAGGGGCAGGCTTCACCCCTCCACTTT. Translated, it gives CASIRSFEGQASPLHF.